This T cell receptor (beta chain) was captured by sequencing in a study of T cell responses to AZD1222 COVID-19 vaccine. Findings and caveats of the study: Baseline testing showed seropositivity in only a handful of AZD1222 recipients. Across spike, vaccine-associated CD4 TCRs were found, dominant at 160-218 and 743-854. Reportedly, nearly half of unique spike TCRs recognized epitopes outside B.1.351/B.1.1.7 mutations. Most donors were white British, females outnumbered males, and clonal diversity was possibly underestimated.

The repertoire was sequenced with immunoSEQ multiplex PCR; TCRdb's copy has only in-frame clones and lacks some. The sample yields over 150,000 clones, about 86% seen once. This CDR3 has 13 residues. V lost 5 bases and J 3 bases, leaving 10 bases between the germline ends. Germline CDR1 and CDR2: SEHNR and FQNEAQ (reference sequence). This clone was counted only a few times. What it binds is unknown. The rearrangement uses TRBV7-9 and TRBJ1-2; D gene unclear. The source is an adult in good health. Sequenced here: peripheral blood, sampled on day 0 of MenACWY control vaccination. CDR3 loop: CASSEEVDYGYTF. The CDR3 coding sequence is TGTGCCAGCAGCGAGGAGGTAGACTATGGCTACACCTTC.